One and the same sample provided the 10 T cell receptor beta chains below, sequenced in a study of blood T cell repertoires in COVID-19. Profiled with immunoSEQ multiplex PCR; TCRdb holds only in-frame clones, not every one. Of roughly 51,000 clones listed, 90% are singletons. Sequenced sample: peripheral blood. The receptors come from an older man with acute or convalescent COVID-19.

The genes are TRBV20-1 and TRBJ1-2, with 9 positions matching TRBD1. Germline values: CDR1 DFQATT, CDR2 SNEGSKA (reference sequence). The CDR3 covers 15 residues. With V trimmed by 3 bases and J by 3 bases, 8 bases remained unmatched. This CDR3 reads CSASGTGFIYYGYTF. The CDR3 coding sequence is TGCAGTGCTAGTGGGACAGGGTTTATTTACTATGGCTACACCTTC.

The CDR3 here is CASILRGAGNTEAFF. The CDR3 DNA reads as TGTGCCAGTATTCTCCGGGGGGCAGGAAACACTGAAGCTTTCTTT. V and J are TRBV19 and TRBJ1-1; weak D call: TRBD1 (6 bases). The CDR3 has 15 residues. Deletions cut 7 bases from V and 2 bases from J, with 17 bases between. Per the germline V gene, CDR1 is LNHDA and CDR2 is SQIVND (reference sequence).

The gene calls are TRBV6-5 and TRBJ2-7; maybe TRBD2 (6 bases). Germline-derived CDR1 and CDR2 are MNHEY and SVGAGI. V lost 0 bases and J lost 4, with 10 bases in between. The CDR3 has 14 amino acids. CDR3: CASSYSVGRYEQYF. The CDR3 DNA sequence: TGTGCCAGCAGTTACTCTGTAGGGAGGTACGAGCAGTACTTC.

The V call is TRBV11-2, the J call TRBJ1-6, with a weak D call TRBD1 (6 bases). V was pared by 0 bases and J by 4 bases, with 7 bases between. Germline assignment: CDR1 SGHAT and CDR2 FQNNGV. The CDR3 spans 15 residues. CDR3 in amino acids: CASSLEGQYNSPLHF. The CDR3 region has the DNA TGTGCCAGCAGCTTAGAAGGACAGTATAATTCACCCCTCCACTTT.

CDR3 sequence reads: CASSLGQGDQPQHF. The CDR3, as DNA: TGTGCCAGCAGTCTGGGACAGGGTGATCAGCCCCAGCATTTT. V usage is TRBV28 and J usage is TRBJ1-5, with 9 nucleotides matching TRBD1. The germline V gene has CDR1 MDHEN and CDR2 SYDVKM. CDR3 length: 14 residues. V shed 5 bases and J 5 bases; nucleotides not matched to a gene: 4.

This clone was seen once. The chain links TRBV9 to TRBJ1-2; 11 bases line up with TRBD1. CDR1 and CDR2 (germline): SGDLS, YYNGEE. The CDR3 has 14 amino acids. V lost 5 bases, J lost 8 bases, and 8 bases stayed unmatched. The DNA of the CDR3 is TGTGCCAGCAGAGGCGGGACAGGGGGAGAGGGCTACACCTTC. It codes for CASRGGTGGEGYTF.

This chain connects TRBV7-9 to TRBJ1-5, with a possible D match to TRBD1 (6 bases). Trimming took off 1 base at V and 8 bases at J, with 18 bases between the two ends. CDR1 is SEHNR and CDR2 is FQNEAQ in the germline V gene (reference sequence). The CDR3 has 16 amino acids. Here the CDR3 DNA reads TGTGCCAGCAGCTTAGGAAGGTCGGGGGGGCATGAGCCCCAGCATTTT. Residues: CASSLGRSGGHEPQHF. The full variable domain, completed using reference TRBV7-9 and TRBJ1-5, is DTGVSQNPRHKITKRGQNVTFRCDPISEHNRLYWYRQTLGQGPEFLTYFQNEAQLEKSRLLSDRFSAERPKGSFSTLEIQRTEQGDSAMYLCASSLGRSGGHEPQHFGDGTRLSIL.

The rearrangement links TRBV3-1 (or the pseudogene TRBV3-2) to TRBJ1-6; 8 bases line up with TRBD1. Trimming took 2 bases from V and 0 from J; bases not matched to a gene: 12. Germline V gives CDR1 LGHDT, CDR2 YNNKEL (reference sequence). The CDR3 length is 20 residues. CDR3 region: CASSQLLETGDSSYNSPLHF. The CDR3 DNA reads TGTGCCAGCAGCCAACTCCTCGAGACAGGGGACAGCTCCTATAATTCACCCCTCCACTTT.

This CDR3 reads CASSFDPGQGVTEAFF. The CDR3 DNA is TGTGCCAGCAGCTTCGACCCGGGACAGGGGGTCACTGAAGCTTTCTTT. The V call is TRBV5-5, the J call TRBJ1-1; 11 nucleotides match TRBD1. The germline CDR1 and CDR2 sequences are SGHKS and YYEKEE (reference sequence). The trim removed 2 bases at V and 4 bases at J, leaving 7 bases unmatched. The CDR3 is 16 amino acids. Filled out from reference TRBV5-5 and TRBJ1-1, the complete variable domain reads DAGVTQSPTHLIKTRGQQVTLRCSPISGHKSVSWYQQVLGQGPQFIFQYYEKEERGRGNFPDRFSARQFPNYSSELNVNALLLGDSALYLCASSFDPGQGVTEAFFGQGTRLTVV.

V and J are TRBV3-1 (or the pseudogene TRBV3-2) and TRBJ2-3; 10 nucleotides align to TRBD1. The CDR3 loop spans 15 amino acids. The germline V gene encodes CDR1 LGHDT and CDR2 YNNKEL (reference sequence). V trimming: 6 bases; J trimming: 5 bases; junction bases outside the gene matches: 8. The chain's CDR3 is CASSHDRGLRDTQYF. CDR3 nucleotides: TGTGCCAGCAGTCATGACAGGGGGCTTCGAGATACGCAGTATTTT.